The rows below give T cell receptor beta chains drawn from one sample of a study of shared clonotypes between healthy human individuals. Clones were read by immunoSEQ multiplex PCR, and TCRdb kept only the in-frame ones, dropping some. The profile shows about 1 million clones, around 74% of them singletons. Sequencing was performed on memory CD4+ T cells sorted from blood. All receptors come from a man between 18 and 35 years old in good health. The CDR3 runs from the conserved cysteine through the conserved F or W. Each record gives: J gene, D gene, V gene, clone size, CDR3 protein, CDR3 DNA. The D gene is left open where the match is weak. Expanded clones are given a class, and other clones once, few, many or no size at all.

J gene: TRBJ2-7
D gene: TRBD1
V gene: TRBV5-6
clone size: .
CDR3 protein: CASSIRDRDHEQYF
CDR3 DNA: TGTGCCAGCAGCATCCGGGACAGGGACCACGAGCAGTACTTC

J gene: TRBJ2-7
D gene: TRBD2
V gene: TRBV9
clone size: few
CDR3 protein: CASSVGAGLAYEQYF
CDR3 DNA: TGTGCCAGCAGCGTAGGAGCGGGACTAGCCTACGAGCAGTACTTC

J gene: TRBJ1-5
D gene: .
V gene: TRBV28
clone size: many
CDR3 protein: CASSFGSRVNQPQHF
CDR3 DNA: TGTGCCAGCAGTTTTGGGTCCAGAGTAAATCAGCCCCAGCATTTT

J gene: TRBJ2-7
D gene: TRBD1
V gene: TRBV30
clone size: .
CDR3 protein: CAWSNPGGEQYF
CDR3 DNA: TGTGCCTGGAGTAACCCAGGGGGCGAGCAGTACTTC

J gene: TRBJ1-5
D gene: .
V gene: TRBV6-1
clone size: .
CDR3 protein: CASSESGVRAQPQHF
CDR3 DNA: TGTGCCAGCAGTGAAAGCGGGGTGAGGGCTCAGCCCCAGCATTTT

J gene: TRBJ1-5
D gene: TRBD1
V gene: TRBV12-5
clone size: .
CDR3 protein: CASGLVQQGQHQPQHF
CDR3 DNA: TGTGCTAGTGGTTTGGTACAACAGGGGCAACATCAGCCCCAGCATTTT

J gene: TRBJ2-3
D gene: TRBD2
V gene: TRBV25-1
clone size: few
CDR3 protein: CASSPPAGGPSTDTQYF
CDR3 DNA: TGTGCCAGCAGTCCCCCAGCGGGAGGACCATCCACAGATACGCAGTATTTT

J gene: TRBJ1-4
D gene: TRBD1
V gene: TRBV4-3
clone size: .
CDR3 protein: CASTDRVGEKLFF
CDR3 DNA: TGCGCCAGCACCGACAGGGTAGGGGAAAAACTGTTTTTT

J gene: TRBJ2-7
D gene: TRBD2
V gene: TRBV10-2
clone size: .
CDR3 protein: CASRGLAGDREQYF
CDR3 DNA: TGCGCCAGCAGGGGGCTAGCGGGAGATAGGGAGCAGTACTTC

J gene: TRBJ2-5
D gene: .
V gene: TRBV18
clone size: .
CDR3 protein: CASSPSLGETQYF
CDR3 DNA: TGTGCCAGCTCACCGTCCCTAGGAGAGACCCAGTACTTC

J gene: TRBJ2-2
D gene: .
V gene: TRBV10-3
clone size: .
CDR3 protein: CAISESGGRELFF
CDR3 DNA: TGTGCCATCAGTGAGTCGGGGGGCCGGGAGCTGTTTTTT

J gene: TRBJ1-4
D gene: .
V gene: TRBV6-1
clone size: .
CDR3 protein: CASTPGGANEKLFF
CDR3 DNA: TGTGCCAGCACCCCCGGCGGGGCTAATGAAAAACTGTTTTTT

J gene: TRBJ2-7
D gene: .
V gene: TRBV23-1
clone size: .
CDR3 protein: CASSQSCKARRRFYEQYF
CDR3 DNA: TGCGCCAGCAGTCAATCGTGCAAGGCTAGAAGACGATTCTACGAGCAGTACTTC

J gene: TRBJ1-1
D gene: .
V gene: TRBV7-8
clone size: .
CDR3 protein: CASSIGYRLGDTEAFF
CDR3 DNA: TGTGCCAGCAGCATAGGATACAGGTTGGGGGACACTGAAGCTTTCTTT

J gene: TRBJ2-3
D gene: TRBD2
V gene: TRBV5-6
clone size: once
CDR3 protein: CASSFSGRASTDTQYF
CDR3 DNA: TGTGCCAGCAGCTTTAGCGGGAGGGCGAGCACAGATACGCAGTATTTT

J gene: TRBJ1-5
D gene: .
V gene: TRBV6-6
clone size: few
CDR3 protein: CASSPGRNQPQHF
CDR3 DNA: TGTGCCAGCAGTCCAGGACGCAATCAGCCCCAGCATTTT

J gene: TRBJ1-6
D gene: .
V gene: TRBV5-1
clone size: few
CDR3 protein: CASSLKPQDSPLHF
CDR3 DNA: TGCGCCAGCAGCTTGAAACCGCAGGATTCACCCCTCCACTTT

J gene: TRBJ2-7
D gene: .
V gene: TRBV28
clone size: .
CDR3 protein: CASSLAGQTYEHYF
CDR3 DNA: TGTGCCAGCAGTTTAGCGGGACAGACCTACGAGCATTACTTC

J gene: TRBJ2-3
D gene: TRBD1
V gene: TRBV6-5
clone size: .
CDR3 protein: CASRKQGARGDTQYF
CDR3 DNA: TGTGCCAGCAGAAAACAGGGGGCGCGGGGAGATACGCAGTATTTT

J gene: TRBJ2-5
D gene: TRBD2
V gene: TRBV13
clone size: .
CDR3 protein: CASSQVAGGQETQYF
CDR3 DNA: TGTGCCAGCAGCCAGGTAGCGGGGGGACAAGAGACCCAGTACTTC

J gene: TRBJ2-3
D gene: .
V gene: TRBV7-9
clone size: .
CDR3 protein: CASSFSWGADTQYF
CDR3 DNA: TGTGCCAGCAGCTTTTCGTGGGGGGCAGATACGCAGTATTTT

J gene: TRBJ2-3
D gene: .
V gene: TRBV5-3
clone size: few
CDR3 protein: CARSLADASLTDTQYF
CDR3 DNA: TGTGCCAGAAGCTTGGCTGATGCTAGTCTCACAGATACGCAGTATTTT

J gene: TRBJ1-3
D gene: .
V gene: TRBV2
clone size: .
CDR3 protein: CASRQGGAGNTIYF
CDR3 DNA: TGTGCCAGCAGGCAGGGAGGGGCAGGAAACACCATATATTTT

J gene: TRBJ2-1
D gene: TRBD1
V gene: TRBV2
clone size: few
CDR3 protein: CASRQGLDEQFF
CDR3 DNA: TGTGCCAGCAGACAGGGGTTAGATGAGCAGTTCTTC

J gene: TRBJ2-5
D gene: TRBD1
V gene: TRBV19
clone size: .
CDR3 protein: CASSIGTGHQETQYF
CDR3 DNA: TGTGCCAGTAGTATAGGGACAGGCCACCAAGAGACCCAGTACTTC

J gene: TRBJ2-4
D gene: .
V gene: TRBV7-2
clone size: .
CDR3 protein: CASSFGGVGNIQYF
CDR3 DNA: TGTGCCAGCAGCTTTGGGGGAGTAGGAAACATTCAGTACTTC

J gene: TRBJ2-5
D gene: TRBD2
V gene: TRBV4-1
clone size: .
CDR3 protein: CASSLTGGGNWETQYF
CDR3 DNA: TGCGCCAGCAGCCTTACTGGCGGGGGGAACTGGGAGACCCAGTACTTC

J gene: TRBJ2-5
D gene: .
V gene: TRBV5-4
clone size: .
CDR3 protein: CASSPEGQIETQYF
CDR3 DNA: TGTGCCAGCAGCCCTGAGGGGCAGATAGAGACCCAGTACTTC

J gene: TRBJ2-7
D gene: .
V gene: TRBV7-2
clone size: .
CDR3 protein: CASSQKGEQYF
CDR3 DNA: TGTGCCAGCAGCCAAAAAGGGGAGCAGTACTTC

J gene: TRBJ1-4
D gene: TRBD1
V gene: TRBV30
clone size: few
CDR3 protein: CAWSENRGASEKLFF
CDR3 DNA: TGTGCCTGGAGTGAAAACAGGGGAGCAAGCGAAAAACTGTTTTTT

J gene: TRBJ2-3
D gene: TRBD2
V gene: TRBV7-8
clone size: .
CDR3 protein: CASSLAGGIGTQYF
CDR3 DNA: TGTGCCAGCAGCTTAGCGGGGGGGATTGGTACGCAGTATTTT

J gene: TRBJ2-4
D gene: .
V gene: TRBV2
clone size: few
CDR3 protein: CASTEGLGAGAKNIQYF
CDR3 DNA: TGTGCCAGCACCGAAGGGTTAGGGGCGGGTGCCAAAAACATTCAGTACTTC

J gene: TRBJ2-1
D gene: .
V gene: TRBV19
clone size: .
CDR3 protein: CASKQEAGALRANEQFF
CDR3 DNA: TGTGCCAGTAAACAAGAGGCAGGCGCCCTTCGGGCCAATGAGCAGTTCTTC

J gene: TRBJ2-3
D gene: TRBD2
V gene: TRBV6-5
clone size: .
CDR3 protein: CASKRAGSTDTQYF
CDR3 DNA: TGTGCCAGCAAAAGAGCGGGGAGCACAGATACGCAGTATTTT

J gene: TRBJ2-3
D gene: TRBD2
V gene: TRBV5-1
clone size: .
CDR3 protein: CASSSSGGPNGDTQYF
CDR3 DNA: TGCGCCAGCAGCTCTAGCGGGGGCCCGAATGGGGATACGCAGTATTTT

J gene: TRBJ2-3
D gene: .
V gene: TRBV4-1
clone size: .
CDR3 protein: CASSLRTSDTDTQYF
CDR3 DNA: TGCGCCAGCAGCCTTCGGACTTCTGACACAGATACGCAGTATTTT

J gene: TRBJ1-2
D gene: .
V gene: TRBV2
clone size: once
CDR3 protein: CASSVGYGYTF
CDR3 DNA: TGTGCCAGCAGTGTCGGCTATGGCTACACCTTC

J gene: TRBJ2-5
D gene: TRBD2
V gene: TRBV18
clone size: .
CDR3 protein: CASSRTGTGRLAGVGKTQYF
CDR3 DNA: TGTGCCAGCTCACGGACCGGGACAGGGCGACTAGCGGGAGTGGGAAAGACCCAGTACTTC

J gene: TRBJ2-1
D gene: TRBD1
V gene: TRBV18
clone size: .
CDR3 protein: CASSQGQAPYNEQFF
CDR3 DNA: TGTGCCAGCTCACAGGGACAGGCGCCCTACAATGAGCAGTTCTTC

J gene: TRBJ2-4
D gene: .
V gene: TRBV6-1
clone size: few
CDR3 protein: CASREDTPRGNIQYF
CDR3 DNA: TGTGCCAGCAGGGAGGACACCCCAAGGGGGAACATTCAGTACTTC

J gene: TRBJ2-1
D gene: .
V gene: TRBV6-1
clone size: .
CDR3 protein: CASSEGSNRDYFPFF
CDR3 DNA: TGTGCCAGCAGTGAAGGCTCGAACAGGGACTATTTTCCGTTCTTC

J gene: TRBJ2-5
D gene: TRBD2
V gene: TRBV5-1
clone size: few
CDR3 protein: CASSLRTSGGLETQYF
CDR3 DNA: TGCGCCAGCAGCTTGCGGACTAGCGGGGGCTTGGAGACCCAGTACTTC

J gene: TRBJ2-2
D gene: .
V gene: TRBV5-1
clone size: .
CDR3 protein: CASSLGDTGELFF
CDR3 DNA: TGCGCCAGCAGCTTAGGGGACACCGGGGAGCTGTTTTTT

J gene: TRBJ1-2
D gene: .
V gene: TRBV30
clone size: .
CDR3 protein: CACQEGFDYGYTF
CDR3 DNA: TGTGCCTGCCAGGAGGGGTTCGACTATGGCTACACCTTC

J gene: TRBJ1-4
D gene: .
V gene: TRBV30
clone size: .
CDR3 protein: CAWSAAVSTNEKLFF
CDR3 DNA: TGTGCCTGGAGCGCCGCGGTCTCAACTAATGAAAAACTGTTTTTT

J gene: TRBJ1-5
D gene: .
V gene: TRBV30
clone size: .
CDR3 protein: CAWSVVSSYQPQHF
CDR3 DNA: TGTGCCTGGAGTGTAGTCAGTAGCTATCAGCCCCAGCATTTT

J gene: TRBJ2-5
D gene: .
V gene: TRBV28
clone size: .
CDR3 protein: CASSQTGETQYF
CDR3 DNA: TGTGCCAGCAGTCAAACCGGCGAGACCCAGTACTTC

J gene: TRBJ1-3
D gene: .
V gene: TRBV5-3
clone size: .
CDR3 protein: CARSLLQEGRFGNTIYF
CDR3 DNA: TGTGCCAGAAGCTTGCTTCAGGAGGGGAGATTTGGAAACACCATATATTTT

J gene: TRBJ2-7
D gene: .
V gene: TRBV20-1
clone size: once
CDR3 protein: CSARRLSEQYF
CDR3 DNA: TGCAGTGCTAGAAGGTTGAGCGAGCAGTACTTC

J gene: TRBJ1-4
D gene: TRBD1
V gene: TRBV6-4
clone size: once
CDR3 protein: CASSDDSGGKLFF
CDR3 DNA: TGTGCCAGCAGTGACGATTCAGGGGGAAAACTGTTTTTT

J gene: TRBJ2-7
D gene: TRBD1
V gene: TRBV2
clone size: .
CDR3 protein: CASKVDRGDFYEQYF
CDR3 DNA: TGTGCCAGCAAGGTGGACAGGGGGGATTTCTACGAGCAGTACTTC

J gene: TRBJ2-5
D gene: .
V gene: TRBV5-1
clone size: .
CDR3 protein: CASSTGPGETQYF
CDR3 DNA: TGCGCCAGCAGCACGGGACCAGGAGAGACCCAGTACTTC

J gene: TRBJ1-1
D gene: .
V gene: TRBV18
clone size: .
CDR3 protein: CASSPPSLGSMNTEAFF
CDR3 DNA: TGTGCCAGCTCACCACCGAGCTTGGGGTCGATGAACACTGAAGCTTTCTTT

J gene: TRBJ2-6
D gene: .
V gene: TRBV19
clone size: .
CDR3 protein: CASHEQESGANVLTF
CDR3 DNA: TGTGCCAGCCATGAACAGGAGTCTGGGGCCAACGTCCTGACTTTC

J gene: TRBJ2-1
D gene: TRBD2
V gene: TRBV6-5
clone size: .
CDR3 protein: CASRASGTTNNEQFF
CDR3 DNA: TGTGCCAGCAGAGCCTCCGGGACTACTAACAATGAGCAGTTCTTC

J gene: TRBJ2-4
D gene: .
V gene: TRBV7-9
clone size: .
CDR3 protein: CASSLAARKNIQYF
CDR3 DNA: TGTGCCAGCAGCTTAGCGGCGAGAAAAAACATTCAGTACTTC

J gene: TRBJ1-4
D gene: .
V gene: TRBV6-1
clone size: .
CDR3 protein: CASSGPGGHATNEKLFF
CDR3 DNA: TGTGCCAGCAGTGGCCCTGGCGGGCACGCAACTAATGAAAAACTGTTTTTT